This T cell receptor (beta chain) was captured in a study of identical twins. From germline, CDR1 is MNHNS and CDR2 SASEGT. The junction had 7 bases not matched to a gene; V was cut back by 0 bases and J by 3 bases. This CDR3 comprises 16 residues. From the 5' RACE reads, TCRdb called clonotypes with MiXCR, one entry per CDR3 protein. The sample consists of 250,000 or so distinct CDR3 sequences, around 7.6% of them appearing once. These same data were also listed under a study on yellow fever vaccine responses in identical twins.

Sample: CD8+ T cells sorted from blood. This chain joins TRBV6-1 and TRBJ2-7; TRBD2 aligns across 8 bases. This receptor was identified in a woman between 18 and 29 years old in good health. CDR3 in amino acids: CASSEAEAGAIYEQYF. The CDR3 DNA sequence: TGTGCCAGCAGTGAAGCGGAAGCGGGAGCTATCTACGAGCAGTACTTC.